These T cell receptor beta chains were read from a single sample in a study of T cells in narcolepsy. Clones were read by immunoSEQ multiplex PCR, and TCRdb kept only the in-frame ones, dropping some. This repertoire shows 30,000 to 35,000 clones, about nine tenths found once; its top ten account for roughly 0.8%. The sample was CD45RA- memory CD4+ T cells from PBMCs. The receptors shown here come from a human donor with narcolepsy. Each CDR3 is given with its conserved first and last residue. D genes are given only for firm matches. Clone sizes are given selectively: once, few, many, or a class where the clone is expanded.

-,TRBJ1-3,-,TRBV7-8,TGTGCCAGCAGCTTAGGCCTTAGGGCCTCTGGAAACACCATATATTTT,CASSLGLRASGNTIYF
-,TRBJ1-4,-,TRBV21-1,TGTGCCAGCAGCAACGGACAGGGCCTCGGTTTT,CASSNGQGLGF
-,TRBJ2-1,TRBD1,TRBV28,TGTGCCAGCAGACAGGGGGCGGAATACAATGAGCAGTTCTTC,CASRQGAEYNEQFF
-,TRBJ2-3,-,TRBV27,TGTGCCACCTTGGTGAGGGCCACAGATACGCAGTATTTT,CATLVRATDTQYF
-,TRBJ2-3,-,TRBV7-2,TGTGCCAGCAGCCCCCTACGCTCGGGACTCCCAGGGGCAGATACGCAGTATTTT,CASSPLRSGLPGADTQYF
-,TRBJ1-3,-,TRBV7-3,TGTGCCAGCAGCTTAGGAAAGCCGGGTTCTGGAAACACCATATATTTT,CASSLGKPGSGNTIYF
-,TRBJ2-6,-,TRBV28,TGTGCCAGCACCCCCTCATCGTGGGCTGGGGCCAACGTCCTGACTTTC,CASTPSSWAGANVLTF
-,TRBJ2-1,-,TRBV7-8,TGTGCCAGCAGCTTAAGATGGACCTACAATGAGCAGTTCTTC,CASSLRWTYNEQFF
-,TRBJ1-3,TRBD1,TRBV7-2,TGTGCCAGCAGCTTATCGGGACAGTATGGAAACACCATATATTTT,CASSLSGQYGNTIYF
-,TRBJ2-3,TRBD2,TRBV5-4,TGTGCCAGCAGCGGTCTAGCGGGACCCACCAATACGCAGTATTTT,CASSGLAGPTNTQYF
-,TRBJ2-4,TRBD1,TRBV27,TGTGCCAGCAGTTCGACAGGGGTAGCCAAAAACATTCAGTACTTC,CASSSTGVAKNIQYF
-,TRBJ2-7,TRBD2,TRBV7-2,TGTGCCAGCAGCTTGGGGAGGGGTGCCACTAGCTCCTACGAGCAGTACTTC,CASSLGRGATSSYEQYF
-,TRBJ1-6,-,TRBV6-6,TGTGCCAGCGGGGGGCAGTATAATTCACCCCTCCACTTT,CASGGQYNSPLHF
-,TRBJ2-1,TRBD2,TRBV4-1,TGCGCCAGCAGCCGCGGGGGGGCCTTGGAGCAGTTCTTC,CASSRGGALEQFF
-,TRBJ1-1,TRBD1,TRBV28,TGTGCCAGCAGTTCTGGACAGGGTATCTTTCAAGCTTTCTTT,CASSSGQGIFQAFF
-,TRBJ1-3,TRBD1,TRBV4-1,TGCGCCAGCAGCCAAGACCCACAGGGGATGGGATCTGGAAACACCATATATTTT,CASSQDPQGMGSGNTIYF
-,TRBJ2-1,-,TRBV6-1,TGTGCCAGCAGCGCGGTCCCGAAGGGGGAGCAGTTCTTC,CASSAVPKGEQFF
once,TRBJ2-7,TRBD1,TRBV30,TGTGCCTGGAGTGTACGGGACAGGGCAGCTGGCGAGCAGTACTTC,CAWSVRDRAAGEQYF
-,TRBJ2-5,-,TRBV5-6,TGTGCCAGCAGCCAAAAAGTGGGTTTCCAGTACTTC,CASSQKVGFQYF
-,TRBJ2-5,TRBD2,TRBV5-1,TGCGCCAGCAGCACTGATACGGCTAGCGGGAGGGCCCCTCACTTC,CASSTDTASGRAPHF
-,TRBJ2-3,TRBD2,TRBV5-1,TGCGCCAGCAGCTTGGTGGCTAGCGGGGCAGGGAGAGATACGCAGTATTTT,CASSLVASGAGRDTQYF
once,TRBJ1-2,-,TRBV4-3,TGCGCCAGCAGCCAAGGGCCTATTGGGGGGGATGGCTACACCTTC,CASSQGPIGGDGYTF
-,TRBJ1-4,-,TRBV18,TGTGCCAGCTCACGAGGGAAAAGGGGTCCCAATGAAAAACTGTTTTTT,CASSRGKRGPNEKLFF
-,TRBJ2-7,-,TRBV5-1,TGCGCCAGCAGCTTGGCCCTTAACTCATACGAGCAGTACTTC,CASSLALNSYEQYF
few,TRBJ1-1,-,TRBV21-1,TGTGCCAGCAGCATCCGTGGGGGGGCCCCGAACACTGAAGCTTTCTTT,CASSIRGGAPNTEAFF
once,TRBJ1-2,-,TRBV2,TGTGCCAGCAGTGACAGGGGTGGCTACACCTTC,CASSDRGGYTF
-,TRBJ2-1,-,TRBV10-3,TGTGCCATCAAGGATACCTCCTACAATGAGCAGTTCTTC,CAIKDTSYNEQFF
few,TRBJ1-1,-,TRBV10-3,TGTGCCATCTCAATCAGCGGGGACACTGAAGCTTTCTTT,CAISISGDTEAFF
-,TRBJ1-2,-,TRBV7-9,TGTGCCAGCAGCCCGGACTCCATTAACTATGGCTACACCTTC,CASSPDSINYGYTF
-,TRBJ1-1,-,TRBV19,TGTGCCAGTGGACTCGACAGGTTCACTGAAGCTTTCTTT,CASGLDRFTEAFF
-,TRBJ2-7,TRBD2,TRBV7-8,TGTGCCAGCAGCCTAATCGCTCTAGCGGGAGGTGACTACGAGCAGTACTTC,CASSLIALAGGDYEQYF
-,TRBJ1-5,-,TRBV28,TGTGCCAGCAAAGTTGTCAGTAGCAATCAGCCCCAGCATTTT,CASKVVSSNQPQHF
-,TRBJ1-2,-,TRBV7-8,TGTGCCAGCAGTCGCCAGGTGGGCTATGGCTACACCTTC,CASSRQVGYGYTF
medium-sized,TRBJ1-6,-,TRBV14,TGTGCCAGCAGCCATCGGGTAATGAATTCACCCCTCCACTTT,CASSHRVMNSPLHF
-,TRBJ2-7,TRBD1,TRBV5-1,TGCGCCAGCAGCTTGCAGGGACAGGAGCAGCAGTACTTC,CASSLQGQEQQYF
-,TRBJ1-1,-,TRBV11-3,TGTGCCAGCAGCCCGGGGGGGATGAACACTGAAGCTTTCTTT,CASSPGGMNTEAFF
-,TRBJ1-1,TRBD1,TRBV30,TGTGCCTGGAGTAACAGGGGTTTAAACACTGAAGCTTTCTTT,CAWSNRGLNTEAFF
-,TRBJ2-7,TRBD1,TRBV19,TGTGCCAGTAGTATGGGACAGGCCTACGAGCAGTACTTC,CASSMGQAYEQYF
-,TRBJ2-1,-,TRBV7-3,TGTGCCAGCAGCTTAACAGGGGATCATGAGCAGTTCTTC,CASSLTGDHEQFF
-,TRBJ1-2,-,TRBV28,TGTGCCAGCAGTTTAGAAGCCTCAGGGCGGGGCTACACCTTC,CASSLEASGRGYTF
-,TRBJ2-7,-,TRBV5-1,TGCGCCAGCAGCATAGGGACACCAGTTCGGGAGCAGTACTTC,CASSIGTPVREQYF
once,TRBJ2-3,-,TRBV5-4,TGTGCCAGCAGCTTGGTACGGGGGAACACAGATACGCAGTATTTT,CASSLVRGNTDTQYF
-,TRBJ2-7,TRBD1,TRBV18,TGTGCCGGCTCACTCAACCGGGACAGCTACGAGCAGTACTTC,CAGSLNRDSYEQYF
-,TRBJ2-1,TRBD2,TRBV18,TGTGCCAGCTCACCGATAGCTAGCGGGGGGTCCTACAATGAGCAGTTCTTC,CASSPIASGGSYNEQFF
-,TRBJ2-7,-,TRBV6-1,TGTGCCAGCAGTGAAGAGGGGCTGGGGGGGCCCTACGAGCAGTACTTC,CASSEEGLGGPYEQYF
-,TRBJ1-2,-,TRBV9,TGTGCCAGCAGCGTAGGTGGGCAGTCGCATGGCTACACCTTC,CASSVGGQSHGYTF
-,TRBJ1-2,-,TRBV10-3,TGTGCCATCAGTGAGAAGACCTACTATGGCTACACCTTC,CAISEKTYYGYTF
-,TRBJ2-2,TRBD1,TRBV5-4,TGTGCCAGCACCATGACAGGGCTCAAAGCGACCGGGGAGCTGTTTTTT,CASTMTGLKATGELFF
-,TRBJ2-1,-,TRBV18,TGTGCCAGCTCATCCCGACAGGACAATGAGCAGTTCTTC,CASSSRQDNEQFF
-,TRBJ1-1,-,TRBV28,TGTGCCAGCAGCTCATCAAACACTGAAGCTTTCTTT,CASSSSNTEAFF